This T cell receptor (beta chain) originates from a study of long-term antiretroviral therapy in people with HIV. The germline CDR1 and CDR2 sequences are SGHRS and YFSETQ. The CDR3 sequence is 17 residues long. With 5 bases removed from V and 3 bases from J, the gap between germline ends came to 23 bases. Survey-level immunoSEQ v3.0 assays were run. This table comes from immunoSEQ multiplex PCR, and its TCRdb copy is limited to in-frame clones, with some not included. The table records 20,000 to 25,000 clones, roughly four fifths of them present only once. The sequence was collected from a man between 45 and 60 years old with HIV. The V gene is TRBV5-1, the J gene TRBJ1-2; possible D gene TRBD1, 6 bases. The sequencing used unsorted PBMCs, collected 0.4 years after starting antiretroviral therapy. Here the CDR3 reads CASSPTQALGADYGYTF. The CDR3 DNA reads as TGCGCCAGCAGTCCTACACAGGCCCTGGGGGCGGACTATGGCTACACCTTC.